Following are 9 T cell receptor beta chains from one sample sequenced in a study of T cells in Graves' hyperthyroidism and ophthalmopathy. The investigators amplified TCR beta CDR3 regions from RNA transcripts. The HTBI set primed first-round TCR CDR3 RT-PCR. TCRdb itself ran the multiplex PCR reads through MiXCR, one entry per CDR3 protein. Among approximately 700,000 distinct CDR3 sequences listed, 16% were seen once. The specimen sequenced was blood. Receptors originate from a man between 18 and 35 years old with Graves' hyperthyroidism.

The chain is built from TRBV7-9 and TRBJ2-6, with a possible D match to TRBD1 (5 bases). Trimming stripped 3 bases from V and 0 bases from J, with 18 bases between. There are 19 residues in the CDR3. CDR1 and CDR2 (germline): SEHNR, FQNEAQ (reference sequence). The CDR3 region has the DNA TGTGCCAGCAGCTTCGGGCGTGGGGCACCGAACTCTGGGGCCAACGTCCTGACTTTC. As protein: CASSFGRGAPNSGANVLTF. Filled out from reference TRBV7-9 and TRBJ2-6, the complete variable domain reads DTGVSQNPRHKITKRGQNVTFRCDPISEHNRLYWYRQTLGQGPEFLTYFQNEAQLEKSRLLSDRFSAERPKGSFSTLEIQRTEQGDSAMYLCASSFGRGAPNSGANVLTFGAGSRLTVL.

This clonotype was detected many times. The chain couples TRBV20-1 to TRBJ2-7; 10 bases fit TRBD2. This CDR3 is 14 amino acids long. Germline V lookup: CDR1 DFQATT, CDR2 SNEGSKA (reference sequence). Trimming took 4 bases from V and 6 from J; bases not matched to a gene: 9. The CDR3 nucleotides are TGCAGTGCTACCCTCCTAGCGGGAGCGGGCGAGCAGTACTTC. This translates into CSATLLAGAGEQYF.

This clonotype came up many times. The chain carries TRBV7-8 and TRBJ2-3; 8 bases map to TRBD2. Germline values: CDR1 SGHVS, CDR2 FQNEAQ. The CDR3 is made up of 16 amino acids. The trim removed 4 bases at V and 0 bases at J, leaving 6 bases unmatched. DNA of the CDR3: TGTGCCAGCAGCTCAAATAGCGGGATCAGCACAGATACGCAGTATTTT. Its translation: CASSSNSGISTDTQYF.

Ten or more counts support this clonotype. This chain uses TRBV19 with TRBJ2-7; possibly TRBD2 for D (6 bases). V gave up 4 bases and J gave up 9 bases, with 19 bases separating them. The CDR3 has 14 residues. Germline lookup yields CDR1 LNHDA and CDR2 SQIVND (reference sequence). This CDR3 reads CASSTKRATGVQYF. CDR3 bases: TGTGCCAGTAGTACCAAGCGGGCGACCGGCGTGCAGTACTTC.

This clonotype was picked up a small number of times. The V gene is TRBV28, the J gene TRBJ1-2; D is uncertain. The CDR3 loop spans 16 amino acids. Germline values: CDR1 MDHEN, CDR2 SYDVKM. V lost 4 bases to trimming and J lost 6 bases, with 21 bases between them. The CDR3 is CASSSAAATLRDGYTF. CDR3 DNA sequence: TGTGCCAGCAGTTCGGCCGCCGCCACGCTCCGGGATGGCTACACCTTC.

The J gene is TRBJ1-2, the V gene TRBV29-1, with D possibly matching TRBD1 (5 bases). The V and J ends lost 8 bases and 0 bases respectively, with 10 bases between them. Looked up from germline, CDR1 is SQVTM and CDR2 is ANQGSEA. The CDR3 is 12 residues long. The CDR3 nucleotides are TGCAGCATGGGGACCGCTAACTATGGCTACACCTTC. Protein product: CSMGTANYGYTF.

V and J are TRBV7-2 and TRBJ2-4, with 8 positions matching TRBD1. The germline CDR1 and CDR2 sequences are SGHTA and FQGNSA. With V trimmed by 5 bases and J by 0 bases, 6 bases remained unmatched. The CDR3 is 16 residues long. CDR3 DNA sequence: TGTGCCAGCAGCCCCCGGACAGGGCTAGCCAAAAACATTCAGTACTTC. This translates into CASSPRTGLAKNIQYF.

CDR3 loop: CASSTYSGNIYEQYF. The DNA of the CDR3 is TGTGCCAGCAGCACATATAGCGGGAACATTTACGAGCAGTACTTC. The V gene is TRBV27, the J gene TRBJ2-7; 8 bases are shared with TRBD2. Germline V gene sequence: CDR1 MNHEY, CDR2 SMNVEV (reference sequence). The V gene end was trimmed by 6 bases and the J gene end by 4 bases; junction bases not matched to a gene: 11. This CDR3 has 15 amino acids.

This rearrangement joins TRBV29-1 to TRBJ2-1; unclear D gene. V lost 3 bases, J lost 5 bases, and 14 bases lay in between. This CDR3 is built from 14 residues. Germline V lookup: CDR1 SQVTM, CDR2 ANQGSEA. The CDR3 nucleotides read TGCAGCGTTGATCCCTGGAGATCGGACAATGAGCAGTTCTTC. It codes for CSVDPWRSDNEQFF.